Each of the 25 T cell receptor beta chains below was sequenced from the same sample in a study of glioma-infiltrating T cells (dated by TCRdb to the mid-2010s). Sequencing instrument: Illumina MiSeq. The iRepertoire nested amplicon-rescue multiplex PCR (arm-PCR) platform was used to amplify TCR alpha and beta CDR3 regions from RNA. The raw public reads went through TCRdb reprocessing: fastp at Q25, MiXCR clone calling, in-frame beta chains kept. Each entry is one CDR3 protein sequence, shown with its most common DNA and genes. The sample profile shows 150,000 to 200,000 distinct CDR3 sequences; around 40% of them were found once. Roughly 5.2% of the sample goes to the ten largest clones. Input material: glioma tissue, nonneoplastic brain tissue, or PBMCs (not recorded which). All receptors come from a human donor with low-grade glioma or glioblastoma, undergoing nonglioma brain surgery, or in good health (not recorded which).

With regard to this clonotype: No DNA is shown, since the ends of the CDR3 on it are uncertain; the CDR3 is the one TCRdb lists. The V call is TRBV28, the J call TRBJ1-2; the listed D gene, TRBD1, was not tested against the DNA. The germline V gene has CDR1 MDHEN and CDR2 SYDVKM. The CDR3 adds up to 23 amino acids, both ends counted. The CDR3 is CASMSGGQAYNEQFFGPGTGYTF.

On this clonotype itself: The junction does not match germline at one end; this may be a read error. The chain combines TRBV3-1 with TRBJ2-1; 14 nucleotides align to TRBD2. Germline values: CDR1 LGHDT, CDR2 YNNKEL (reference sequence). The CDR3 is made up of 18 amino acids. The CDR3 loop reads CASIQEFRLAGGLYEQFF. Here the CDR3 DNA reads TGTGCCAGCATCCAAGAGTTCCGACTAGCGGGAGGGCTCTATGAGCAGTTCTTC.

V gene TRBV19 combines with J gene TRBJ1-2; D is possibly TRBD1 (6 bases). V was trimmed by 7 bases and J by 4 bases, leaving 10 bases between them. Germline V gives CDR1 LNHDA, CDR2 SQIVND (reference sequence). There are 12 residues in the CDR3. CDR3 sequence reads: CASKSGVYGYTF. The CDR3 DNA reads as TGTGCCAGTAAATCAGGGGTCTATGGCTACACCTTC. The full variable domain, with the rest looked up from reference TRBV19 and TRBJ1-2, is DGGITQSPKYLFRKEGQNVTLSCEQNLNHDAMYWYRQDPGQGLRLIYYSQIVNDFQKGDIAEGYSVSREKKESFPLTVTSAQKNPTAFYLCASKSGVYGYTFGSGTRLTVV.

This clonotype appeared many times. The V call is TRBV7-2, the J call TRBJ2-1; no clear D gene. CDR1 SGHTA and CDR2 FQGNSA come from the germline V gene. Deletions cut 0 bases from V and 9 bases from J, with 9 bases between. This CDR3 comprises 13 residues. This chain's CDR3 is CASSLAEQGEQFF. The CDR3 DNA sequence: TGTGCCAGCAGCTTAGCAGAGCAAGGTGAGCAGTTCTTC.

As concerns this clonotype: The junction shows a germline mismatch at one end, possibly a read error. The gene calls are TRBV6-2 or TRBV6-3 and TRBJ2-7; TRBD1 might be the D (5 bases). This CDR3 contains 14 residues. Germline lookup yields CDR1 MNHEY and CDR2 SVGEGT. CDR3 amino acids: CAGRVLGNPYEQYF. DNA for the CDR3: TGTGCCGGCAGGGTCCTGGGGAACCCCTACGAGCAGTACTTC.

This clonotype was recorded only once. This chain joins TRBV12-3 or TRBV12-4 and TRBJ2-5, with a possible D match to TRBD2 (6 bases). The V and J ends lost 8 bases and 11 bases respectively, with 24 bases between them. The CDR3 loop spans 14 amino acids. CDR3 amino acids: CASCPGVTYNEQYF. CDR3 coding DNA: TGTGCCAGCTGTCCGGGAGTAACCTACAATGAGCAGTACTTC.

In this sample, this clonotype turned up once. Because the CDR3 is missing its conserved closing phenylalanine or tryptophan, this is likely a read error. The DNA is omitted, as the CDR3 cannot be located on it reliably, and the CDR3 follows TCRdb's listing. This sequence joins TRBV6-1 and TRBJ1-2. The germline V gene encodes CDR1 MNHNS and CDR2 SASEGT. The CDR3 adds up to 14 amino acids, both ends counted. The CDR3 loop is CASTPGPKRYGYNL.

In DNA, the CDR3 is TGTGCCAGCGGGAAGAGCGGGAGGCCCTGCGAGCAGTACTTC. Translated, it gives CASGKSGRPCEQYF. V gene TRBV28 combines with J gene TRBJ2-7; 9 positions agree with TRBD2. After removal of 8 bases from V and 6 bases from J, the junction contained 11 bases not matched to a gene. Germline V gene lookup returns CDR1 MDHEN and CDR2 SYDVKM. The CDR3 runs 14 residues.

This clonotype has a count of ten or more. The chain combines TRBV28 with TRBJ2-1, with D unresolved. With 3 bases removed from V and 15 bases from J, the gap between germline ends came to 15 bases. CDR3 length: 12 residues. Germline CDR1 reads MDHEN; CDR2 reads SYDVKM. The DNA of the CDR3 is TGTGCCAGCAGTTTGTTTGAGGAGTCACTGTTCTTC. Translated, it gives CASSLFEESLFF.

Points on this clonotype: At one end, the junction sequence differs from germline, possibly due to a read error. The chain employs TRBV19 and TRBJ2-4; D uncertain. Germline lookup yields CDR1 LNHDA and CDR2 SQIVND (reference sequence). CDR3 size: 13 residues. The CDR3 DNA sequence: TGTGCCAGTAGTATATCGGCCAAAAACATTAAGTACTTC. Residues: CASSISAKNIKYF.

This clonotype was detected ten times or more. This chain uses TRBV20-1 with TRBJ2-1; possibly TRBD2 for D (6 bases). Germline CDR1 reads DFQATT; CDR2 reads SNEGSKA (reference sequence). The CDR3 is 13 amino acids. V lost 5 bases, J lost 0 bases, and 8 bases lay in between. The CDR3: CSALSGSYNEQFF. CDR3 DNA: TGCAGTGCTCTTAGCGGCTCCTACAATGAGCAGTTCTTC.

In the case of this clonotype: Possible read error: a much larger clone is one base away. The CDR3: CARRVGPAGNTIYF. The CDR3 region has the DNA TGTGCCAGAAGGGTCGGACCCGCTGGAAACACCATATATTTT. This sequence joins TRBV2 and TRBJ1-3; D uncertain. The CDR3 has 14 residues. CDR1 and CDR2 (germline): SNHLY, FYNNEI. Trimming took off 9 bases at V and 2 bases at J, with 14 bases between the two ends.

This clonotype was counted a few times. The chain carries TRBV5-4 and TRBJ1-4; 7 bases agree with TRBD1. CDR1 and CDR2 (germline): SGHNT, YYREEE (reference sequence). Trimming took 7 bases from V and 7 from J; bases not matched to a gene: 10. This CDR3 has 14 amino acids. Here the CDR3 reads CASSREGAREKLFF. In nucleotides, the CDR3 is TGTGCCAGCTCCAGGGAGGGGGCGCGTGAAAAACTGTTTTTT.

Ten or more counts support this clonotype. The DNA of the CDR3 is TGTGCCAGCAGTGAAGAAAGCAACCCTCGCGGAGAGACCCAGTACTTC. Amino acid sequence: CASSEESNPRGETQYF. This chain joins TRBV6-1 and TRBJ2-5; the D is unclear. This CDR3 comprises 16 residues. With 1 base removed from V and 4 bases from J, the gap between germline ends came to 16 bases. The germline gives CDR1 MNHNS, CDR2 SASEGT.

This chain connects TRBV2 to TRBJ2-3; the D is unclear. This CDR3 spans 15 amino acids. Between the trimmed V and J ends, which lost 9 bases and 2 bases, there was a span of 18 bases. From germline, CDR1 is SNHLY and CDR2 FYNNEI. The DNA of the CDR3 is TGTGCCAGAAGTCCGGAAAGGTTCCCCACAGATACGCAGTATTTT. This translates into CARSPERFPTDTQYF. The full variable domain, in which reference TRBV2 and TRBJ2-3 provide the parts outside the CDR3, is EPEVTQTPSHQVTQMGQEVILRCVPISNHLYFYWYRQILGQKVEFLVSFYNNEISEKSEIFDDQFSVERPDGSNFTLKIRSTKLEDSAMYFCARSPERFPTDTQYFGPGTRLTVL.

This clonotype was detected only a few times. The rearrangement links TRBV7-8 to TRBJ2-7, with unresolved D. The CDR3 is 14 amino acids. V gave up 7 bases and J gave up 1 base, with 14 bases separating them. The V gene's germline CDR1 is SGHVS and CDR2 FQNEAQ. Here the CDR3 DNA reads TGTGCCAGCATCCTCCGGCTAGATTCCTACGAGCAGTACTTC. This sequence encodes CASILRLDSYEQYF.

Note on this clonotype: A much larger clone differs by one base, so this may be a read error. The V call is TRBV20-1, the J call TRBJ2-3; weak D call: TRBD1 (6 bases). CDR1 and CDR2 from the germline V gene are DFQATT and SNEGSKA (reference sequence). Trimming stripped 6 bases from V and 4 bases from J, with 20 bases between. CDR3 length: 15 amino acids. CDR3 coding DNA: TGCAGTGCGCTAAAGGGGGATTTTCGGGCAGATACGCAGTATTTT. It translates to CSALKGDFRADTQYF.

On this clonotype: This clone may be a read error of a much larger clone one base away. The V call is TRBV28, the J call TRBJ1-5; D possibly corresponds to TRBD1 (6 bases). The CDR3 is 17 amino acids. Trimming removed 6 bases from V and 0 bases from J, with 18 bases in between. The germline V gene encodes CDR1 MDHEN and CDR2 SYDVKM. In DNA form, the CDR3 reads TGTGCCAGCAGACAACAGGGAATCGCCTATAGCAATCAGCCCCAGCATTTT. This encodes CASRQQGIAYSNQPQHF.

As regards this clonotype: This sequence may be a read error, since a much larger clone differs from it by one base. V and J are TRBV7-2 and TRBJ2-4; D may be TRBD2 (5 bases). Germline V lookup: CDR1 SGHTA, CDR2 FQGNSA. This CDR3 has 13 residues. The V end lost 5 bases, the J end lost 7 bases, and 12 bases lay between the germline ends. The CDR3 nucleotides read TGTGCCAGCAGCCCCTCGACTATCAACATTCAGTACTTC. This translates into CASSPSTINIQYF.

Regarding this clonotype: The junction differs from germline at one of its ends, possibly a read error. The V and J genes are TRBV12-3 or TRBV12-4 and TRBJ2-5; no reliable D call. There are 13 residues in the CDR3. The CDR3 loop is CASSSTRQEAQYF. CDR3 DNA sequence: TGTGCCAGCAGTTCCACAAGGCAAGAGGCCCAGTACTTC.

This clonotype was seen at least ten times. V usage is TRBV20-1 and J usage is TRBJ2-1; no reliable D call. V lost 0 bases to trimming and J lost 1 base, with 7 bases between them. This CDR3 contains 14 residues. Germline V gives CDR1 DFQATT, CDR2 SNEGSKA (reference sequence). In nucleotides, the CDR3 is TGCAGTGCTAGAGATCTAAGTTCCTACAATGAGCAGTTCTTC. Encoded protein: CSARDLSSYNEQFF.

As regards this clonotype: An end of the junction does not agree with germline; a read error may underlie this. This chain uses TRBV9 with TRBJ1-1; D gene unclear. The CDR3 length is 14 residues. CDR1 SGDLS and CDR2 YYNGEE come from the germline V gene. The CDR3 coding sequence is TGTGCCAGCAGCGTAGACGCGGGAAACACTAAAGCTTTCTTT. Encoded protein: CASSVDAGNTKAFF.

Turning to this clonotype: Sequence at one end of the junction differs from germline and may be a read error. V is TRBV28 and J is TRBJ1-6, with D perhaps TRBD1 (6 bases). Germline CDR1 is MDHEN and CDR2 is SYDVKM. The CDR3 runs 12 residues. The CDR3 bases are TGTGCCAGCAGCGTCAGGGACATACCCGTCCACTTT. Translation gives CASSVRDIPVHF.

This clonotype turned up a few times. The V and J genes are TRBV5-1 and TRBJ2-2; perhaps D is TRBD1 or TRBD2 (5 bases each). In germline, CDR1 is SGHRS, CDR2 YFSETQ. The V end was cut by 2 bases, the J end by 6 bases, with 11 bases between. This CDR3 is 14 amino acids long. The CDR3 DNA is TGCGCCAGCAGCTTTAGAGGGGAACCCGGGGAGCTGTTTTTT. It translates to CASSFRGEPGELFF.

This clonotype has just a few counts. A much larger clone sits a single nucleotide away, making a read error possible. The chain uses TRBV28 and TRBJ2-5; D not resolved. The germline V and J ends were trimmed by 7 bases and 1 base, with 22 bases remaining between them. The CDR3 has 17 residues. CDR1 is MDHEN and CDR2 is SYDVKM in the germline V gene. CDR3 DNA: TGTGCCAGCACCCCGTCTCTCACTTACGCTCCCCAAGAGACCCAGTACTTC. Amino acid sequence: CASTPSLTYAPQETQYF.